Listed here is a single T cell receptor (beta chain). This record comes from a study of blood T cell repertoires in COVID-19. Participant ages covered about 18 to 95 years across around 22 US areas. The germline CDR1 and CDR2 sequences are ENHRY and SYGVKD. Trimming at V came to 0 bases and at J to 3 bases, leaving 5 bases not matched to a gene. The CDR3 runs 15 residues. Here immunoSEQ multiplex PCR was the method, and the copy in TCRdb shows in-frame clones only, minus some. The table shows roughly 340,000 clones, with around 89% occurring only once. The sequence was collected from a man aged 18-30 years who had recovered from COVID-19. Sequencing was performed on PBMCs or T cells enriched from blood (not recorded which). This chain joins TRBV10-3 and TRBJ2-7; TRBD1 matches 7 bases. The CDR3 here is CAISESGQWNYEQYF. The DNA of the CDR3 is TGTGCCATCAGTGAGTCGGGACAGTGGAACTACGAGCAGTACTTC.